This TCR beta chain was sequenced during a study of blood T cell repertoires in COVID-19 (dated by TCRdb to about 2020). For context, the study as a whole: The collaborator samples originated in the United States, Italy and Spain and spanned the acute and convalescent phases of COVID-19. HLA class I and class II types, where available, came from metadata supplied by the sample provider rather than from assay-based typing. The material from the prospective study consisted of cDNA or gDNA derived from T cells, B-cell-depleted T cells, or PBMCs. The repertoires were made available in a free public database intended to serve as a resource for research on the immune response to SARS-CoV-2. The dataset comprised deeply sampled blood TCRbeta repertoires from subjects exposed to, actively infected with, or recovered from COVID-19. The sample metadata nearly always contained a de-identified subject ID, COVID-19 status, age in years and sex. Samples came from the ongoing ImmuneRACE study (first 160 participants) plus 1,254 subjects from 6 global collaborators. What the work shows at the level of the full study, not this receptor alone: Clinical and demographic metadata were provided uncurated, with the amount varying by source and participant.

Whole blood was collected in K2EDTA tubes by collaborating institutions according to the institutions' own protocols. For TCRbeta analysis, collaborators shipped samples as frozen whole blood, isolated PBMCs, or DNA extracted from either of those sample types. Details on this clone: Its antigen remains unidentified. Base qualities are not recorded, but no much larger clone differs from it by a single base.

TCRbeta CDR3 regions were amplified from genomic DNA by means of the immunoSEQ Assay, a bias-controlled multiplex PCR. The study's own analysis went as follows. Nucleated cell counts per sample were estimated from amplification of reference gene primers within the assay. To quantify the absolute abundance of each unique TCRbeta CDR3 rearrangement, sequence reads were collapsed and filtered. For each sample, productive Simpson clonality was calculated as the square root of Simpson's diversity index across productive rearrangements. TCRdb mirrors the immuneACCESS table, restricted to in-frame sequences. Some clones are absent from its copies; in checked studies, under half trace to an unresolved V gene, and the reason for the others is unknown. The V and J calls and the clone size are those of that table, but D and trimming were determined from the DNA. For this sample there are roughly 320,000 clones; 65% to 90% appear just once. The ten biggest clones cover approximately 7.9% of the sample.

Via the germline V gene, CDR1 is MDHEN and CDR2 SYDVKM. V loses 6 bases of germline sequence and J loses 4 bases, and the interval between the two ends is 15 bases. Spanning cysteine to phenylalanine, the CDR3 consists of 14 amino acids. The kept DNA is CDR3 alone, 42 bases in frame from the first base. This receptor chain uses TRBV28 and TRBJ1-1; the D gene assignment is ambiguous. The material sequenced was peripheral blood. The clonotype was recovered from a human donor in a cohort sampled during active COVID-19. This receptor has the CDR3 CASSRSGRSTEAFF. The bases read TGTGCCAGCAGCAGAAGCGGGCGGAGCACTGAAGCTTTCTTT.